This TCR beta chain was documented in a study of blood T cell repertoires in COVID-19. The CDR3 sequence is 15 residues long. The V and J ends lost 5 bases and 1 base respectively, with 14 bases between them. Germline V gene sequence: CDR1 SGHTA, CDR2 FQGNSA. Enrollment of patients from Seattle took place during active infection, with longitudinal follow-up. Original data processing: How many nucleated cells were present was estimated from reference gene primer amplification. Clones were read by immunoSEQ multiplex PCR, and TCRdb kept only the in-frame ones, dropping some. D and trimming were read from the DNA, whereas the V and J calls and clone size are those reported in that table. The sample has around 370,000 clones; approximately 91% are singletons.

This receptor was identified in a woman in her 70s with COVID-19, enrolled during active disease. V gene TRBV7-2 combines with J gene TRBJ2-5, with TRBD1 as a possible D gene (6 bases). The sequencing input was peripheral blood. CDR3 DNA sequence: TGTGCCAGCAGCGTTAGAGGGGGATCCCAAGAGACCCAGTACTTC. Its translation: CASSVRGGSQETQYF. Full variable domain (missing parts from reference TRBV7-2 and TRBJ2-5): GAGVSQSPSNKVTEKGKDVELRCDPISGHTALYWYRQSLGQGLEFLIYFQGNSAPDKSGLPSDRFSAERTGGSVSTLTIQRTQQEDSAVYLCASSVRGGSQETQYFGPGTRLLVL.